The rows below give T cell receptor beta chains drawn from one sample of a study of blood T cell repertoires in COVID-19. Measured with immunoSEQ multiplex PCR; TCRdb has only the in-frame clones, and not every one. The table has fewer than 45,000 clones, about 74% seen once. Sequencing was performed on peripheral blood. Receptors originate from a man aged 55 to 70 with active COVID-19. CDR3s include the opening cysteine and the closing phenylalanine or tryptophan. D genes are given only for firm matches. Size values are once, few and many counts, or a class for expanded clones, and some rows have none.

d_gene	j_gene	abundance	v_gene	CDR3nt	CDR3aa
-	TRBJ1-2	-	TRBV21-1	TGTGCCAGCAGCCCCCGTTGCAGGGCGTCCCCTAACTATGGCTACACCTTC	CASSPRCRASPNYGYTF
-	TRBJ2-5	-	TRBV30	TGTGCCTGGAGTGGAGAGGAGACCCAGTACTTC	CAWSGEETQYF
-	TRBJ1-2	-	TRBV6-5	TGTGCCAGCACCCCCGGCAGGAACTATGGCTACACCTTC	CASTPGRNYGYTF
TRBD1	TRBJ1-2	-	TRBV4-2	TGTGCCAGCAGCCAAGACGGGGCAGGGGGCGGTGGCTACACCTTC	CASSQDGAGGGGYTF
TRBD1	TRBJ1-2	-	TRBV6-5	TGTGCCAGCAGTCTTCAGAGGGGGCCCTACACCTTC	CASSLQRGPYTF
-	TRBJ2-5	few	TRBV25-1	TGTGCCAGCAACTACCAGGGGGGCGCGGAGACCCAGTACTTC	CASNYQGGAETQYF
-	TRBJ1-3	-	TRBV11-2	TGTGCCAGCAGCTTAGGGACGGCAGGGCTATATTTT	CASSLGTAGLYF
-	TRBJ1-2	-	TRBV5-6	TGTGCCAGCAGCCCCGGTAGAGGCTATGGCTACACCTTC	CASSPGRGYGYTF
TRBD1	TRBJ1-1	once	TRBV7-9	TGTGCCAGCAGCTTAGCCGGGACAGGGGGCACTGAAGCTTTCTTT	CASSLAGTGGTEAFF
-	TRBJ1-1	-	TRBV21-1	TGTGCCAGCAGCAAAACGTCGGGGGGAAGGAGAACTGAAGCTTTCTTT	CASSKTSGGRRTEAFF
-	TRBJ2-1	-	TRBV7-2	TGTGCCAGCAGCTTAAGCCGGGTAGAGCAGTTCTTC	CASSLSRVEQFF
-	TRBJ1-1	-	TRBV5-8	TGTGCCAGCAGCTTGGTTGAGCTGAACACTGAAGCTTTCTTT	CASSLVELNTEAFF
-	TRBJ2-7	-	TRBV18	TGTGCCAGCTCACCGACTGGCACCGGCTACGAGCAGTACTTC	CASSPTGTGYEQYF
TRBD1	TRBJ2-3	-	TRBV28	TGTGCCAGCAGTTTGACAGGGAGAACAGATACGCAGTATTTT	CASSLTGRTDTQYF
TRBD1	TRBJ2-7	-	TRBV19	TGTGCCAGTGGAGGACAGGGCGGCGAGCAGTACTTC	CASGGQGGEQYF
TRBD1	TRBJ1-5	-	TRBV11-2	TGTGCCAGCAGTCAGACAGGGGACAATCAGCCCCAGCATTTT	CASSQTGDNQPQHF
TRBD1	TRBJ1-2	-	TRBV2	TGTGCCAGCACCGAGACAGGGAAAGGCTACACCTTC	CASTETGKGYTF
-	TRBJ2-7	-	TRBV7-2	TGTGCCAGCAGCCCCTTCGGGGTGGGTTACTCCTACGAGCAGTACTTC	CASSPFGVGYSYEQYF
TRBD2	TRBJ2-7	-	TRBV3-1/TRBV3-2	TGTGCCAGCAGCTGGGCCGGGACTAGCGGAAAGTGGGAGCAGTACTTC	CASSWAGTSGKWEQYF
-	TRBJ1-2	-	TRBV14	TGTGCCAGCAGCCAAGCAGGTTTGAACTATGGCTACACCTTC	CASSQAGLNYGYTF
TRBD1	TRBJ2-1	-	TRBV7-9	TGTGCCAGCAGTCAGACAGGGGGCTTGGATGAGCAGTTCTTC	CASSQTGGLDEQFF
TRBD1	TRBJ1-1	once	TRBV18	TGTGCCAGCTCACTAGACGGGACAGAGACTGAAGCTTTCTTT	CASSLDGTETEAFF
TRBD2	TRBJ2-3	-	TRBV10-2	TGCGCCAGCAGTTCGGGACTAGCGGGGACAGATACGCAGTATTTT	CASSSGLAGTDTQYF
TRBD1	TRBJ1-4	-	TRBV28	TGTGCCAGCAGTTCCGGGACAGCATCGAATGAAAAACTGTTTTTT	CASSSGTASNEKLFF
TRBD1	TRBJ1-4	-	TRBV30	TGTGCCTGGAGTGTACTTGGACAGGGTGGTGAAAAACTGTTTTTT	CAWSVLGQGGEKLFF
TRBD2	TRBJ2-1	once	TRBV28	TGTGCCAGCAGTTTATTAGCGGGACTGCTTACTGGATACAATGAGCAGTTCTTC	CASSLLAGLLTGYNEQFF
TRBD2	TRBJ2-3	few	TRBV5-4	TGTGCCAGCAGCTTGGCGGGGGGGGATACGCAGTATTTT	CASSLAGGDTQYF
TRBD1	TRBJ1-2	-	TRBV6-5	TGTGCCAGCAGTTACCGGACAGGGGGTGGCTACACCTTC	CASSYRTGGGYTF
-	TRBJ2-1	-	TRBV7-2	TGTGCCAGCAGCTTAGCCCTAGCGAGCTACAATGAGCAGTTCTTC	CASSLALASYNEQFF
-	TRBJ2-7	-	TRBV6-6	TGTGCCAGCAGTTCTCTGGCCGAGCAGTACTTC	CASSSLAEQYF
TRBD2	TRBJ2-1	-	TRBV2	TGTGCCAGCACCTATGCACTAGCGGGGCCTTACAATGAGCAGTTCTTC	CASTYALAGPYNEQFF
TRBD2	TRBJ2-7	-	TRBV28	TGTGCCAGCAGGTGGACTAGCGGGGACGGGGAGCAGTACTTC	CASRWTSGDGEQYF